The clone carrying this T cell receptor (beta chain) was seen many times. Each CDR3 protein gets one entry after TCRdb re-called the 5' RACE reads with MiXCR. Among roughly 170,000 distinct CDR3 sequences listed, 9.5% to 10% were seen once. The CDR3 is made up of 14 amino acids. Trimming removed 5 bases from V and 6 bases from J, with 16 bases in between. The V gene's germline CDR1 is LNHNV and CDR2 YYDKDF (reference sequence). These data are taken from a study of CD8 T cells in ankylosing spondylitis. Sequenced: blood, either unsorted or a sorted T cell fraction (not recorded which). The TCR originated in a female donor with ankylosing spondylitis or in good health (not recorded which). The J gene is TRBJ1-2, the V gene TRBV15; perhaps TRBD1 as D (5 bases). CDR3 protein: CATSSEQVVHGYTF. The DNA for the CDR3 is TGTGCCACCAGCTCCGAACAGGTAGTTCATGGCTACACCTTC.